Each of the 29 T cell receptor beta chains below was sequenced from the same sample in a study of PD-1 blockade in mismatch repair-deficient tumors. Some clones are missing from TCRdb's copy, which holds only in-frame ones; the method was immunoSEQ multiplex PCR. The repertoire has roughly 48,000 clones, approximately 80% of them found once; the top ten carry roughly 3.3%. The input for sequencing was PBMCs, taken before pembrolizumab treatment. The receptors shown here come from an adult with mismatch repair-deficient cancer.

The CDR3 bases are TGTGCCTGGAGTTCGTTTTACACAGATACGCAGTATTTT. Translation gives CAWSSFYTDTQYF. V gene TRBV30 combines with J gene TRBJ2-3; D gene ambiguous. This CDR3 contains 13 residues. V was clipped by 2 bases and J by 2 bases, with 8 bases between them. Germline CDR1 and CDR2: GTSNPN and SVGIG (reference sequence).

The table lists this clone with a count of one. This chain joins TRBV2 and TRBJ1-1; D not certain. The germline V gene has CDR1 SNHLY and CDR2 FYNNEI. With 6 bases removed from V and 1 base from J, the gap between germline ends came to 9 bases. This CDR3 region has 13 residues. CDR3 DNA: TGTGCCAGCAGGGTACAGAGGAACACTGAAGCTTTCTTT. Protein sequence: CASRVQRNTEAFF.

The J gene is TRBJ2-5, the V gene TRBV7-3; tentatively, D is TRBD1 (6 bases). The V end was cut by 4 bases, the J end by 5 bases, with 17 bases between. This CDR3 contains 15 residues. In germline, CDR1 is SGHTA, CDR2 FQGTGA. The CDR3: CASSWGRGQGETQYF. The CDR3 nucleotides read TGTGCCAGCAGCTGGGGTAGAGGCCAGGGGGAGACCCAGTACTTC.

CDR3 DNA: TGTGCCAGCAGCTTACGGGCTAGCGGGAGCGATACCTACGAGCAGTACTTC. It specifies CASSLRASGSDTYEQYF. The chain is built from TRBV11-2 and TRBJ2-7, with 10 bases matching TRBD2. The CDR3 sequence is 17 residues long. Germline V gene data show CDR1 as SGHAT and CDR2 as FQNNGV. Germline trimming cut 2 bases from V and 2 bases from J; bases unmatched to any gene: 9.

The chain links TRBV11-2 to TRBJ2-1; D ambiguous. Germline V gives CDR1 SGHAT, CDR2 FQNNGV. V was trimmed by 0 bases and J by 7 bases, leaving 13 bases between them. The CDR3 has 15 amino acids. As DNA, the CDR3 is TGTGCCAGCAGCTTAGACGCAAGTGGTTGGAATGAGCAGTTCTTC. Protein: CASSLDASGWNEQFF.

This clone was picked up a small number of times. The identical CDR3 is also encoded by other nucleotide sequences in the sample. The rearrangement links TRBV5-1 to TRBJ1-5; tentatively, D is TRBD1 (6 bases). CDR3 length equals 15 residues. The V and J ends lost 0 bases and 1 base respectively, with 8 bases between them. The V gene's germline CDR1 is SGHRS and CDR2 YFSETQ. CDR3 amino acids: CASSLEGGSNQPQHF. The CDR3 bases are TGCGCCAGCAGCTTGGAAGGGGGAAGCAATCAGCCCCAGCATTTT.

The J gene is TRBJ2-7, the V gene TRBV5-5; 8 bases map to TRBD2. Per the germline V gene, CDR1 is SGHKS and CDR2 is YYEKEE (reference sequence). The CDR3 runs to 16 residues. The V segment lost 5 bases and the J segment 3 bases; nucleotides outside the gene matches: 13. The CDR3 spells CASSSTWSGGYYEQYF. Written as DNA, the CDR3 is TGTGCCAGCAGTTCAACGTGGTCGGGAGGGTACTACGAGCAGTACTTC.

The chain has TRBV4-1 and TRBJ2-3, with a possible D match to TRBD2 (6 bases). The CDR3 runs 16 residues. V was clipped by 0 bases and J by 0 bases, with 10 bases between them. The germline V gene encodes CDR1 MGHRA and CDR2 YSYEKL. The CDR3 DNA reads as TGCGCCAGCAGCCAAGACGGCAGCGGGAGCACAGATACGCAGTATTTT. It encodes CASSQDGSGSTDTQYF.

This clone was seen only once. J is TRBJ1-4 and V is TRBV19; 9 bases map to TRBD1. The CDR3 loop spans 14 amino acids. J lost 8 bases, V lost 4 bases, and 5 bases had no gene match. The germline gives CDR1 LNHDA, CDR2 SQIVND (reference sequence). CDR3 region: CASSTGTGLEKLFF. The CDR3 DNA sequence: TGTGCCAGTAGTACTGGGACAGGGCTAGAAAAACTGTTTTTT.

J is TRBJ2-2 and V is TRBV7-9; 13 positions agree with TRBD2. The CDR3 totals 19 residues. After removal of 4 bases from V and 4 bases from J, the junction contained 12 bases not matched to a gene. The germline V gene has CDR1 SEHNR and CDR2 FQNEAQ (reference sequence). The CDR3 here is CASSSRAGTSGKGTGELFF. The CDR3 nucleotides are TGTGCCAGCAGCTCCAGAGCCGGGACTAGCGGGAAGGGCACCGGGGAGCTGTTTTTT.

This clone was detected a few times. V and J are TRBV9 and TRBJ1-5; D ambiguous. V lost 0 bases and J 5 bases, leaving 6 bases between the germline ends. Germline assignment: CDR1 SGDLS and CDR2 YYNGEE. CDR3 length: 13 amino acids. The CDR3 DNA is TGTGCCAGCAGCGTAGGGCAGGATCAGCCCCAGCATTTT. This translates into CASSVGQDQPQHF.

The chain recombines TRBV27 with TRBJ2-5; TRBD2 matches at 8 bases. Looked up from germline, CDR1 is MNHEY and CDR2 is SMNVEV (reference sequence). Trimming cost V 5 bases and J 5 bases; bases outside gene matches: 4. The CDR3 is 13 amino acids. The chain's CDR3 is CASSSGSSETQYF. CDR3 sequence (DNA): TGTGCCAGCAGTAGCGGGAGTAGTGAGACCCAGTACTTC.

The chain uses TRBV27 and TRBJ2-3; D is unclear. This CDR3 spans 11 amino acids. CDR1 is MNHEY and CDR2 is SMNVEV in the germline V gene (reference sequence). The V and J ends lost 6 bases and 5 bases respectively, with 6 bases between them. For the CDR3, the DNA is TGTGCCAGCAGGGTCTTAGATACGCAGTATTTT. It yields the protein CASRVLDTQYF.

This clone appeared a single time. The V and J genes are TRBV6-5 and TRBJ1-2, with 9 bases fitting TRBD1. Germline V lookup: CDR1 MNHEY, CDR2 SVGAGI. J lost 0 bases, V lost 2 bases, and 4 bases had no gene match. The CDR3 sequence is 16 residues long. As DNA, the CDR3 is TGTGCCAGCAGTTACCTCAACAGGGGGCCTAACTATGGCTACACCTTC. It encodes CASSYLNRGPNYGYTF.

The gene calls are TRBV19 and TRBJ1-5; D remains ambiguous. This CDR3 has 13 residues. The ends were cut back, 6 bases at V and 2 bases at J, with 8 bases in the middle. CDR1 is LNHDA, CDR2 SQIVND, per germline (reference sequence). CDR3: CASSGDRNQPQHF. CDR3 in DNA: TGTGCCAGTAGCGGAGATCGCAATCAGCCCCAGCATTTT.

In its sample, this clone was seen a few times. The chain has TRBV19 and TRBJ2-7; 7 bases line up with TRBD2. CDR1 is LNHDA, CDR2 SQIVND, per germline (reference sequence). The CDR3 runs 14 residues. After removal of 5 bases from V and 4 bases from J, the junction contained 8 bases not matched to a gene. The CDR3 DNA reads TGTGCCAGTAGTTGGGCTAGCGGCAATTACGAGCAGTACTTC. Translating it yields CASSWASGNYEQYF.

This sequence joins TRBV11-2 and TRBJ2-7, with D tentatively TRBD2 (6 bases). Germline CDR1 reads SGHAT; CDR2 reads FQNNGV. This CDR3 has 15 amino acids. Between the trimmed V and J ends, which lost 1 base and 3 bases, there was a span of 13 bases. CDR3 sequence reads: CASSLVGLYYYEQYF. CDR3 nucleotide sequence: TGTGCCAGCAGCTTAGTGGGACTGTATTACTACGAGCAGTACTTC.

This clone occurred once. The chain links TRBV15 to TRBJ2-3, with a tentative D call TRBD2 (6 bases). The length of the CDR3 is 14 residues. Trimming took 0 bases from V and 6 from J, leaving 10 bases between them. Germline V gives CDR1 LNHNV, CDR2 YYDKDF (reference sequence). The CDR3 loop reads CATSRDTGADTQYF. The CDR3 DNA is TGTGCCACCAGCAGAGATACGGGAGCCGATACGCAGTATTTT. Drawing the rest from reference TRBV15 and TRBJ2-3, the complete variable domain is DAMVIQNPRYQVTQFGKPVTLSCSQTLNHNVMYWYQQKSSQAPKLLFHYYDKDFNNEADTPDNFQSRRPNTSFCFLDIRSPGLGDTAMYLCATSRDTGADTQYFGPGTRLTVL.

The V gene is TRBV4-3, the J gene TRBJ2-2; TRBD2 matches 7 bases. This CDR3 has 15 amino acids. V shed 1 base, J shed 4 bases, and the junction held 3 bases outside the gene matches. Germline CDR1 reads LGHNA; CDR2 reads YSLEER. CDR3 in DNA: TGCGCCAGCAGCCAAGTGGGGGGGTTCACCGGGGAGCTGTTTTTT. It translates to CASSQVGGFTGELFF.

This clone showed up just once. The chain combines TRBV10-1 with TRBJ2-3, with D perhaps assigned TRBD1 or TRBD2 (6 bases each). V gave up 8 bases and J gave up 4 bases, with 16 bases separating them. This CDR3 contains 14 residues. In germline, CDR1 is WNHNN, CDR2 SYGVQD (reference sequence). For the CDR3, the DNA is TGCGCCAGCGGGCCGGGGGCGCCGTCAGATACGCAGTATTTT. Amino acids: CASGPGAPSDTQYF.

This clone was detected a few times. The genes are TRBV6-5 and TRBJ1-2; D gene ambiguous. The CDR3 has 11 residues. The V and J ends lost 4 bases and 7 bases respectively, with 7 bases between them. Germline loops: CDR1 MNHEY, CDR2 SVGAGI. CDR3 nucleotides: TGTGCCAGCAGTTGGACGGGTGGCTACACCTTC. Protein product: CASSWTGGYTF.

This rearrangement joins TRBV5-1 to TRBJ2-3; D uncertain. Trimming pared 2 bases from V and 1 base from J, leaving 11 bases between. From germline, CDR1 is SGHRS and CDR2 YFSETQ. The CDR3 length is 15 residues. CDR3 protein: CASSLRGLGTDTQYF. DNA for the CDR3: TGCGCCAGCAGCTTAAGAGGTCTTGGCACAGATACGCAGTATTTT.

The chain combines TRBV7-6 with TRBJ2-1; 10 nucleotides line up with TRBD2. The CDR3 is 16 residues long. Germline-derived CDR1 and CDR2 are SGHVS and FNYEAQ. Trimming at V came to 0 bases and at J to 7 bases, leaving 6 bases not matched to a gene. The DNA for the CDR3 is TGTGCCAGCAGCTTAGCTTCAGCGGGAGGGCTGAATGAGCAGTTCTTC. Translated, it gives CASSLASAGGLNEQFF. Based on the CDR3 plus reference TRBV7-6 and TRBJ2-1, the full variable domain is GAGVSQSPRYKVTKRGQDVALRCDPISGHVSLYWYRQALGQGPEFLTYFNYEAQQDKSGLPNDRFSAERPEGSISTLTIQRTEQRDSAMYRCASSLASAGGLNEQFFGPGTRLTVL.

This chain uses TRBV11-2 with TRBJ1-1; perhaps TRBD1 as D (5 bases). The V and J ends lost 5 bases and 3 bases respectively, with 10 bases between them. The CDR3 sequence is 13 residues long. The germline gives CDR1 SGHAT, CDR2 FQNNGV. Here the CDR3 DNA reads TGTGCCAGCAGCCCCGGGGGAGACACTGAAGCTTTCTTT. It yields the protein CASSPGGDTEAFF.

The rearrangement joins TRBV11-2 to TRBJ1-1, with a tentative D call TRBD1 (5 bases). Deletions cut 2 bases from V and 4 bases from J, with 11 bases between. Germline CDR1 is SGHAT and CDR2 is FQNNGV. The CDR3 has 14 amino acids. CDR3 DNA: TGTGCCAGCAGCTTAAGGCAGGGTCTCACTGAAGCTTTCTTT. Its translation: CASSLRQGLTEAFF.

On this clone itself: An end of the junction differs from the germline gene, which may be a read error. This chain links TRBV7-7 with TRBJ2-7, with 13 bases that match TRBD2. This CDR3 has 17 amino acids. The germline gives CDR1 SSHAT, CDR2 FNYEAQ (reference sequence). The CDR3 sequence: CASSHPGLAGRTYEQYF. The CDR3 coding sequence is TGTGCTAGCAGTCATCCGGGACTAGCGGGAAGAACCTACGAGCAGTACTTC.

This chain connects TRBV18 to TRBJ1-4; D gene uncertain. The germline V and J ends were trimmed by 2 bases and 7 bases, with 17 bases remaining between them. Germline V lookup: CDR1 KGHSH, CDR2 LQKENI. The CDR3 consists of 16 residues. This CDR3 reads CASSPNPGRLSEKLFF. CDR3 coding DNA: TGTGCCAGCTCACCAAATCCGGGGAGGTTGTCTGAAAAACTGTTTTTT.

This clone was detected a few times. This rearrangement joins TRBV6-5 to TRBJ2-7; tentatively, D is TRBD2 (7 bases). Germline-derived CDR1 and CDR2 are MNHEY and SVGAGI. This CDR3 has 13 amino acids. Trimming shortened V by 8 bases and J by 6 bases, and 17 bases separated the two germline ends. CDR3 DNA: TGTGCCAGCTCTGAGGGGGGGGTAAGCGAGCAGTACTTC. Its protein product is CASSEGGVSEQYF.

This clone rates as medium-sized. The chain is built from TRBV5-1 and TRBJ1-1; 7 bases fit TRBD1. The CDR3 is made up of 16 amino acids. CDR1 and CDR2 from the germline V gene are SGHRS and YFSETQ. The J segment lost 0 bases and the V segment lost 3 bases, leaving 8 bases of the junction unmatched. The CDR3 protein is CASSSRDSRMNTEAFF. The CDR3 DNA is TGCGCCAGCAGCTCCCGGGACAGTAGGATGAACACTGAAGCTTTCTTT.